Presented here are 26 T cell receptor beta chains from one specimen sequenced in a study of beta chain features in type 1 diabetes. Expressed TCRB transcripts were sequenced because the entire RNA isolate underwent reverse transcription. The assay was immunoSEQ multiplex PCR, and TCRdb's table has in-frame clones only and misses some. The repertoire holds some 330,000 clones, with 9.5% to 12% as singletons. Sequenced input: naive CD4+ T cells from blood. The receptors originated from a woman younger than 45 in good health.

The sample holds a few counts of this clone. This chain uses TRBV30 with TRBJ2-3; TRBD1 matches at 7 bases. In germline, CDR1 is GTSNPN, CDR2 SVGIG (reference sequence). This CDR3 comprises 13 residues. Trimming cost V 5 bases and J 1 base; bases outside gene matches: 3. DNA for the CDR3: TGTGCCTGGCGGGACAGAGGCACAGATACGCAGTATTTT. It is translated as CAWRDRGTDTQYF.

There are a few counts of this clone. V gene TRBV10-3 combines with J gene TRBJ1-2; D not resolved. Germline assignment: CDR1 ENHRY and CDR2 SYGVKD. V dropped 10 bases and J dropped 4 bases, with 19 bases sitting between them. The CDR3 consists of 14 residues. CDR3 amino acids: CATSAAVNTYGYTF. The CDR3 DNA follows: TGTGCCACCAGCGCCGCAGTCAATACCTATGGCTACACCTTC.

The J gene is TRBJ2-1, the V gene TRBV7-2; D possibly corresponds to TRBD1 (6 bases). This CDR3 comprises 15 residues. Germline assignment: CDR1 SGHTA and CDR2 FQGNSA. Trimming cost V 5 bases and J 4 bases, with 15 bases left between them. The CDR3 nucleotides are TGTGCCAGCAGCCCCCGGCGGACAGTTTACAATGAGCAGTTCTTC. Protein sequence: CASSPRRTVYNEQFF.

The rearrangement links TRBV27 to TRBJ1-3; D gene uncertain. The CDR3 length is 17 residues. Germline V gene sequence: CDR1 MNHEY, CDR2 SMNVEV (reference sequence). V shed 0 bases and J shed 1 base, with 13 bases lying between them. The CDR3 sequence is CASSLSPSEGSGNTIYF. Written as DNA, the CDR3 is TGTGCCAGCAGTTTATCCCCCTCGGAGGGTTCTGGAAACACCATATATTTT.

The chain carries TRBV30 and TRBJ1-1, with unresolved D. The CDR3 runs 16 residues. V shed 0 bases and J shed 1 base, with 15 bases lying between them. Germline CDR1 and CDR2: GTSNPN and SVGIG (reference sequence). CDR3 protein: CAWSVVSPMRNTEAFF. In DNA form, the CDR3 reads TGTGCCTGGAGTGTCGTATCCCCCATGAGGAACACTGAAGCTTTCTTT. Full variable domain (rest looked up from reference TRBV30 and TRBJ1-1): SQTIHQWPATLVQPVGSPLSLECTVEGTSNPNLYWYRQAAGRGLQLLFYSVGIGQISSEVPQNLSASRPQDRQFILSSKKLLLSDSGFYLCAWSVVSPMRNTEAFFGQGTRLTVV.

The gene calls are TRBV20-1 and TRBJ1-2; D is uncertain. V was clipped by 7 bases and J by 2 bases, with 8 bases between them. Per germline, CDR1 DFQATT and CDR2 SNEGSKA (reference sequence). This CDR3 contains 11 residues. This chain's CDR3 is CSGVENYGYTF. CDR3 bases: TGCAGTGGAGTGGAGAACTATGGCTACACCTTC.

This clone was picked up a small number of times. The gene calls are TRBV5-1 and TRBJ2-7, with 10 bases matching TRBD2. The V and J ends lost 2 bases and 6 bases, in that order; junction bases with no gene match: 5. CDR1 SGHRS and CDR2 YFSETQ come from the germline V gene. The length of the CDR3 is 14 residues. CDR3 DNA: TGCGCCAGCAGCTTAAGCGGGAGGGCCTTCGAGCAGTACTTC. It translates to CASSLSGRAFEQYF.

In nucleotides, the CDR3 is TGCAGCGTCCACAGGGGAGATACTGAAGCTTTCTTT. This gives the protein CSVHRGDTEAFF. V usage is TRBV29-1 and J usage is TRBJ1-1; 7 bases line up with TRBD1. The CDR3 consists of 12 residues. Germline V lookup: CDR1 SQVTM, CDR2 ANQGSEA. V shed 6 bases, J shed 5 bases, and the junction held 6 bases outside the gene matches.

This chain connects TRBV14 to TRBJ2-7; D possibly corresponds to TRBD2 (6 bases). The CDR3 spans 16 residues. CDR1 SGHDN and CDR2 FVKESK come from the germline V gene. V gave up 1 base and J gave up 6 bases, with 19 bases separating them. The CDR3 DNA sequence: TGTGCCAGCAGCCAAGGGCATATTGGGTCCGGGGGCGAGCAGTACTTC. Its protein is CASSQGHIGSGGEQYF.

DNA of the CDR3: TGTGCCAGCAGTATGCTAGTCTCGGAGACCCAGTACTTC. As protein: CASSMLVSETQYF. The chain joins TRBV25-1 to TRBJ2-5, with D uncertain. The ends were cut back, 5 bases at V and 5 bases at J, with 12 bases in the middle. The V gene's germline CDR1 is MGHDK and CDR2 SYGVNS. CDR3 length: 13 amino acids.

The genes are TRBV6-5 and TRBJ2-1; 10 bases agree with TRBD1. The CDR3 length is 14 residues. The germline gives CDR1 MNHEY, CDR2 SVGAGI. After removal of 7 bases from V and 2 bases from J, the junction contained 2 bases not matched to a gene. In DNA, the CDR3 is TGTGCCAGCAAGGGACAGGGGCCCTACAATGAGCAGTTCTTC. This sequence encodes CASKGQGPYNEQFF.

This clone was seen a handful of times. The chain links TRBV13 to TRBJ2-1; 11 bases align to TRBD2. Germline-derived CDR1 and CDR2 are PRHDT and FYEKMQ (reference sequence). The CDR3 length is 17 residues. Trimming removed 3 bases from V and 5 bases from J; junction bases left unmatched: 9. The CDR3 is CASSFLPGTSGDNEQFF. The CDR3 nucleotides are TGTGCCAGCAGCTTCCTCCCCGGGACTAGCGGAGACAATGAGCAGTTCTTC.

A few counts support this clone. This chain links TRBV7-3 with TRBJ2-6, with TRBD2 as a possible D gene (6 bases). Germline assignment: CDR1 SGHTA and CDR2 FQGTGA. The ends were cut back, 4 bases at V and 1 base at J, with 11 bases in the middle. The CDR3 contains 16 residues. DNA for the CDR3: TGTGCCAGCAGCTCACACGGGGGTTCTGGGGCCAACGTCCTGACTTTC. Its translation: CASSSHGGSGANVLTF.

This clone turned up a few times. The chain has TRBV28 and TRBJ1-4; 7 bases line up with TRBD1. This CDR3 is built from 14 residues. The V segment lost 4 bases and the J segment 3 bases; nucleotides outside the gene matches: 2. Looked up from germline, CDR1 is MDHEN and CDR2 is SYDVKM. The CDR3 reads CASSSGGPNEKLFF. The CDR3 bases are TGTGCCAGCAGTTCAGGGGGACCTAATGAAAAACTGTTTTTT.

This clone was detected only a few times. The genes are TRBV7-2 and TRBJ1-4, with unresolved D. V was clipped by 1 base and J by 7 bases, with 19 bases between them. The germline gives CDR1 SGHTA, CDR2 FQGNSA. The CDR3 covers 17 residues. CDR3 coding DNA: TGTGCCAGCAGCTTAGTAGTGGGGTCTGGAGGCGGTGAAAAACTGTTTTTT. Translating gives CASSLVVGSGGGEKLFF.

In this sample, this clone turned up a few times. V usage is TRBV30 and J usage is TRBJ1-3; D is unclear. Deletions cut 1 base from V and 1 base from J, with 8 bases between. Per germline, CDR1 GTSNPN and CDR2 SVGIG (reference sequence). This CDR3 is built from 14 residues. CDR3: CAWSAGSSGNTIYF. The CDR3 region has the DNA TGTGCCTGGAGTGCGGGATCGTCTGGAAACACCATATATTTT.

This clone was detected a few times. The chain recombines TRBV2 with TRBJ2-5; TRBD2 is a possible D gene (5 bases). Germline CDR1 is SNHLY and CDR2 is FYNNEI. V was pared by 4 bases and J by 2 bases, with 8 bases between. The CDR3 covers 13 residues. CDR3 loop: CASSGPGQETQYF. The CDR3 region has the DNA TGTGCCAGCAGTGGACCGGGGCAAGAGACCCAGTACTTC.

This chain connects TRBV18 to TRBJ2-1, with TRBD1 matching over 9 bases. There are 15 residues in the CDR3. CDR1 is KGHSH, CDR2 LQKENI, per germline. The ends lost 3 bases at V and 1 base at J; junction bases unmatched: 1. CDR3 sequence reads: CASSPGQGSYNEQFF. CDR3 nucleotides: TGTGCCAGCTCACCGGGACAGGGTTCCTACAATGAGCAGTTCTTC.

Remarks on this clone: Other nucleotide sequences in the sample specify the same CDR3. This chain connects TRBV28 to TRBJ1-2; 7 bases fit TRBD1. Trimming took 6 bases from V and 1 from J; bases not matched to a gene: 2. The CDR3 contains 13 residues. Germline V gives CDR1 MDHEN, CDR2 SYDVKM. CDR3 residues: CASSPGGNYGYTF. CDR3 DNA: TGTGCCAGCAGCCCAGGGGGTAACTATGGCTACACCTTC.

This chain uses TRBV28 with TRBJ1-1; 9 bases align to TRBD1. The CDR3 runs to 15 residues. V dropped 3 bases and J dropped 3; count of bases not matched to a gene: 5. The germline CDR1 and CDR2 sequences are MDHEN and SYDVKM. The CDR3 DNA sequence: TGTGCCAGCAGTTTGTTACAGGGGGCTTACACTGAAGCTTTCTTT. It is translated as CASSLLQGAYTEAFF.

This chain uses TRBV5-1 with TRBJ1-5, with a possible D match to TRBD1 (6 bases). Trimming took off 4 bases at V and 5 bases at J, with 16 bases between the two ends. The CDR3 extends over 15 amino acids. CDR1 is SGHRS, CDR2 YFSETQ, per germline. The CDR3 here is CASSPGGGGDQPQHF. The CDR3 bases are TGCGCCAGCAGCCCGGGAGGGGGAGGGGATCAGCCCCAGCATTTT.

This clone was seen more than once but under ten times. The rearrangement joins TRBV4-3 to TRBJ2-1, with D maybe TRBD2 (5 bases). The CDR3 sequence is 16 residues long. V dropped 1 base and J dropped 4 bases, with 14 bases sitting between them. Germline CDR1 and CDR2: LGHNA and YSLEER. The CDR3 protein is CASSQVSKGVYNEQFF. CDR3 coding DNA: TGCGCCAGCAGCCAAGTCAGTAAGGGAGTTTACAATGAGCAGTTCTTC.

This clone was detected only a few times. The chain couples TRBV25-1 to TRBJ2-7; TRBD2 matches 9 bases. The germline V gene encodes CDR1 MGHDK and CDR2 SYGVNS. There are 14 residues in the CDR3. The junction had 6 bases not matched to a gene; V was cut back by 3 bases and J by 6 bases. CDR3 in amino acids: CASSETSGRLEQYF. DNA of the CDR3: TGTGCCAGCAGTGAGACTAGCGGTCGGCTCGAGCAGTACTTC.

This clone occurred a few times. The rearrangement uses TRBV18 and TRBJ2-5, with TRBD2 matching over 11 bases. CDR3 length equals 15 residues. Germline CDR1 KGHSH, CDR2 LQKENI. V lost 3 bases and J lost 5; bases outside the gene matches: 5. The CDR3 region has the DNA TGTGCCAGCTCACCTCTAGCGGGAGGATCTGAGACCCAGTACTTC. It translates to CASSPLAGGSETQYF.

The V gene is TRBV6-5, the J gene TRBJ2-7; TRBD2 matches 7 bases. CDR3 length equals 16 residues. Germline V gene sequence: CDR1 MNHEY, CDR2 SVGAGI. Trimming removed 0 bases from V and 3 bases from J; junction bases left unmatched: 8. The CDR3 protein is CASSYSAGREFYEQYF. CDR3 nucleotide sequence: TGTGCCAGCAGTTACTCCGCGGGGCGGGAGTTCTACGAGCAGTACTTC.

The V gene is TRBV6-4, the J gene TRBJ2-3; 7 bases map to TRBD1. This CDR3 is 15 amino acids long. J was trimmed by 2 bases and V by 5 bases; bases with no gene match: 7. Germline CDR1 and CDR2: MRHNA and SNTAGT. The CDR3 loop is CASSHEGQITDTQYF. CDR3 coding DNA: TGTGCCAGCAGTCACGAGGGACAGATCACAGATACGCAGTATTTT.